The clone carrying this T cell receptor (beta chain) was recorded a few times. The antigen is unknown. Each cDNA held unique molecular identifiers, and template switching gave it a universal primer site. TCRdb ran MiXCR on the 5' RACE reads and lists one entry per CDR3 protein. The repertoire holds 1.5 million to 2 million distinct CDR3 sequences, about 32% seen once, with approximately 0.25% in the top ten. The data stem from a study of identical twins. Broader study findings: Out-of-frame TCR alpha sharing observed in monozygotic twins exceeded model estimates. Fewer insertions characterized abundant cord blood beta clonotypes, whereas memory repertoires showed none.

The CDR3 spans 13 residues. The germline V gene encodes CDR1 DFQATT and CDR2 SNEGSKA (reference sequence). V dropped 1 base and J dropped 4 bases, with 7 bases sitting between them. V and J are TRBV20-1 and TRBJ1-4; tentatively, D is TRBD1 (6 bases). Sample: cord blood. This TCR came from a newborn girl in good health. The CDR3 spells CSARGDINEKLFF. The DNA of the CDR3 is TGCAGTGCTAGAGGGGACATTAATGAAAAACTGTTTTTT.